The T cell receptor beta chain under discussion was sequenced for a study of graft-versus-host responses after intestinal transplantation. Both intraepithelial and lamina propria lymphocytes were released by processing graft tissue. Method: immunoSEQ multiplex PCR; TCRdb's copy keeps in-frame clones and lacks some. The sample includes tens of thousands of clones, around 90% of them seen just once. The V and J ends lost 3 bases and 0 bases respectively, with 13 bases between them. The CDR3 consists of 16 residues. CDR1 and CDR2 (germline): MGHRA, YSYEKL. Study-wide results and limits: Recipient marrow showed GvH clones, some seen first in ileum or blood.

On this clone: Antigen specificity is unknown.

V gene TRBV4-1 combines with J gene TRBJ2-3; a possible D gene is TRBD1 (5 bases). The TCR sequence derives from a human patient who received an intestinal transplant, so some T cells may come from the graft donor. The sequenced sample was ileum tissue, obtained 350 to 400 days after transplant. CDR3 nucleotide sequence: TGCGCCAGCAGCCAGCAAGGGGCTCCTAGCACAGATACGCAGTATTTT. Translation: CASSQQGAPSTDTQYF.